These 11 T cell receptor beta chains share one sample of origin, sequenced in a study of shared T cell receptors in the human thymus. Profiling relied on immunoSEQ multiplex PCR, and the TCRdb table lists in-frame clones only, not all of them. This sample has about 380,000 clones, with approximately 95% found just once. The sample taken for sequencing was thymocytes. The receptors come from a human donor.

The V call is TRBV11-2, the J call TRBJ2-3; 15 nucleotides align to TRBD2. The CDR3 loop spans 16 amino acids. Germline CDR1 and CDR2: SGHAT and FQNNGV. Trimming took 0 bases from V and 5 from J; bases not matched to a gene: 0. Here the CDR3 reads CASSLEGLAGGDTQYF. CDR3 DNA: TGTGCCAGCAGCTTAGAGGGACTAGCGGGGGGAGATACGCAGTATTTT. The entire variable domain, with the rest obtained from reference TRBV11-2 and TRBJ2-3, is as follows: EAGVAQSPRYKIIEKRQSVAFWCNPISGHATLYWYQQILGQGPKLLIQFQNNGVVDDSQLPKDRFSAERLKGVDSTLKIQPAKLEDSAVYLCASSLEGLAGGDTQYFGPGTRLTVL.

The chain uses TRBV28 and TRBJ2-1; tentatively, D is TRBD1 (6 bases). V was shortened by 2 bases and J by 2 bases, with 16 bases between the two germline ends. This CDR3 has 17 residues. Germline CDR1 reads MDHEN; CDR2 reads SYDVKM. The CDR3 nucleotides read TGTGCCAGCAGTTTACGGACAGACATTCCCGCCTACAATGAGCAGTTCTTC. Translating gives CASSLRTDIPAYNEQFF.

This chain uses TRBV30 with TRBJ1-4, with TRBD1 identical over 8 bases. From germline, CDR1 is GTSNPN and CDR2 SVGIG (reference sequence). V shed 3 bases and J 7 bases; nucleotides not matched to a gene: 13. The CDR3 runs 16 residues. The CDR3 DNA reads as TGTGCCTGGAGCCCCTCTCCAGGGGGCGGAGGTGAAAAACTGTTTTTT. Translating gives CAWSPSPGGGGEKLFF.

This sequence joins TRBV7-2 and TRBJ2-7; a weak D match, TRBD1 (5 bases). The CDR3 consists of 18 residues. Germline-derived CDR1 and CDR2 are SGHTA and FQGNSA. V was pared by 5 bases and J by 4 bases, with 27 bases between. The CDR3 DNA reads TGTGCCAGCAGCGTAGGCCAGTACAGGCCGGATTTCGTATACGAGCAGTACTTC. This sequence encodes CASSVGQYRPDFVYEQYF.

A single count supports this clone. V gene TRBV5-1 combines with J gene TRBJ2-5; no clear D. Per the germline V gene, CDR1 is SGHRS and CDR2 is YFSETQ. The V gene lost 0 bases and the J gene lost 1 base, with 7 bases spanning the gap. This CDR3 contains 14 residues. Here the CDR3 DNA reads TGCGCCAGCAGCTTGGGGCAGCCCCAAGAGACCCAGTACTTC. Encoded protein: CASSLGQPQETQYF.

DNA of the CDR3: TGTGCCAGCAGCGTAAACCCACCTAGTAGCTCTGGGGCCAACGTCCTGACTTTC. Its protein product is CASSVNPPSSSGANVLTF. This chain joins TRBV9 and TRBJ2-6; D gene ambiguous. The V end lost 1 base, the J end lost 0 bases, and 14 bases lay between the germline ends. The germline V gene encodes CDR1 SGDLS and CDR2 YYNGEE. The CDR3 spans 18 residues.

This chain connects TRBV11-2 to TRBJ2-3; 8 nucleotides line up with TRBD2. Germline assignment: CDR1 SGHAT and CDR2 FQNNGV. The CDR3 extends over 16 amino acids. With 5 bases clipped from V and 6 bases from J, the junction kept 13 bases outside the gene matches. The CDR3 DNA reads as TGTGCCAGCAGCCATGGGCCAAGCGGGAGTGCGGATACGCAGTATTTT. Translating it yields CASSHGPSGSADTQYF.

For the CDR3, the DNA is TGTGCCAGCAGTTGGAGCAAACGCACAGATACGCAGTATTTT. Amino acid sequence: CASSWSKRTDTQYF. The rearrangement joins TRBV28 to TRBJ2-3; D unresolved. The germline gives CDR1 MDHEN, CDR2 SYDVKM. V lost 4 bases and J lost 1, with 9 bases in between. CDR3 size: 14 residues. Complete variable domain (other parts from reference TRBV28 and TRBJ2-3): DVKVTQSSRYLVKRTGEKVFLECVQDMDHENMFWYRQDPGLGLRLIYFSYDVKMKEKGDIPEGYSVSREKKERFSLILESASTNQTSMYLCASSWSKRTDTQYFGPGTRLTVL.

The V gene is TRBV4-1, the J gene TRBJ2-3, with 8 bases fitting TRBD1. The V segment lost 4 bases and the J segment 4 bases; nucleotides outside the gene matches: 13. This CDR3 has 17 amino acids. Per germline, CDR1 MGHRA and CDR2 YSYEKL. CDR3 coding DNA: TGCGCCAGCAGCCTCCCCGGACAGGGAGGCCTGGCAGATACGCAGTATTTT. Its translation is CASSLPGQGGLADTQYF.

V is TRBV19 and J is TRBJ2-3, with D possibly being TRBD2 (5 bases). V dropped 2 bases and J dropped 5 bases, with 20 bases sitting between them. Germline V gene lookup returns CDR1 LNHDA and CDR2 SQIVND (reference sequence). The CDR3 extends over 17 amino acids. The CDR3 DNA reads as TGTGCCAGTAGTATACGGTCGAGAGGGTTAAGAGGAGATACGCAGTATTTT. This sequence encodes CASSIRSRGLRGDTQYF.

This rearrangement joins TRBV25-1 to TRBJ2-1, with unresolved D. Trimming cost V 5 bases and J 8 bases, with 16 bases left between them. Germline lookup yields CDR1 MGHDK and CDR2 SYGVNS. There are 14 residues in the CDR3. The CDR3 is CASSLGRPPHEQFF. The CDR3 nucleotides read TGTGCCAGCAGTCTAGGGCGTCCCCCGCATGAGCAGTTCTTC.